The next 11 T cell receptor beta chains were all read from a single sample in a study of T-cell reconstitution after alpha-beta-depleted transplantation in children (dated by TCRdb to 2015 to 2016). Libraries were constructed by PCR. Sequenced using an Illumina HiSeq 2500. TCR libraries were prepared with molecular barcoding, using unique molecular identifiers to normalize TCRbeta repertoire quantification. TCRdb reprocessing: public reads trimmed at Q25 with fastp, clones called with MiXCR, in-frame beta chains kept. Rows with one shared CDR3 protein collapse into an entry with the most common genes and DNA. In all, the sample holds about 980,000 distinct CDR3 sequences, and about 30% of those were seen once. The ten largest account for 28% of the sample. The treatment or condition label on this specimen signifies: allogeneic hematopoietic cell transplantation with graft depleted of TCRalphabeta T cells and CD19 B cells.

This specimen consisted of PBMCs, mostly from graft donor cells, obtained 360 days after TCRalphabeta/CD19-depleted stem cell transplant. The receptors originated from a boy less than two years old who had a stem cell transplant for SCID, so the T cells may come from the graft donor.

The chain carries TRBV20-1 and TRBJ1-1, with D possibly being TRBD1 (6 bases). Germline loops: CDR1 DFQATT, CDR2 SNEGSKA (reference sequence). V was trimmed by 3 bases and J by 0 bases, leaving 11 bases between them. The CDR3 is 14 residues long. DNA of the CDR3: TGCAGTGCTAGGAATACAGGGATGAACACTGAAGCTTTCTTT. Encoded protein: CSARNTGMNTEAFF.

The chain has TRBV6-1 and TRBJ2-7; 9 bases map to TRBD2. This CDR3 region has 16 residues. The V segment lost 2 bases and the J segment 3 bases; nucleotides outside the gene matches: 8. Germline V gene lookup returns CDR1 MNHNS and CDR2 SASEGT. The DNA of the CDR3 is TGTGCCAGCAGTGAATATCTAGCGGGGACCTTCTACGAGCAGTACTTC. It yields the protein CASSEYLAGTFYEQYF.

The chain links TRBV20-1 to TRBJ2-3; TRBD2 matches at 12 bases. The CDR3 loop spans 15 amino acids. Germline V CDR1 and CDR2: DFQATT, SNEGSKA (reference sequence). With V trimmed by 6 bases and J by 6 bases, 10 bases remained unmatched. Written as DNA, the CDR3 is TGCAGTGCCTCCAACCTAGCGGGGGGGCCGGATACGCAGTATTTT. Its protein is CSASNLAGGPDTQYF.

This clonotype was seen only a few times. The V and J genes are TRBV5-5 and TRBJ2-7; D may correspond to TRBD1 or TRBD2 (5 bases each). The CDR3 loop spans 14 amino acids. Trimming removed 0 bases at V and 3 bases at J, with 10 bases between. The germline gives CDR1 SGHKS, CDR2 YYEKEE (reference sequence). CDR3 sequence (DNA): TGTGCCAGCAGCTTGGGCAGGGAGATCTACGAGCAGTACTTC. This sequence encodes CASSLGREIYEQYF.

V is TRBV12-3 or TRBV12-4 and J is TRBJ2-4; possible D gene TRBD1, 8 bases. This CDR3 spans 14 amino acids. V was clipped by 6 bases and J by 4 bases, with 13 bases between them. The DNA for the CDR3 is TGTGCCAGCAGAGACAGGGGAGGGAAAAACATTCAGTACTTC. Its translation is CASRDRGGKNIQYF.

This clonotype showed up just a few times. The CDR3 nucleotides read TGTGCCAGCAGCTTCCCAACTAGCGGGGGGGCTAGAGAGACCCAGTACTTC. Translating it yields CASSFPTSGGARETQYF. The rearrangement uses TRBV7-2 and TRBJ2-5; 13 bases agree with TRBD2. This CDR3 has 17 residues. The ends lost 3 bases at V and 4 bases at J; junction bases unmatched: 8. Germline V gene lookup returns CDR1 SGHTA and CDR2 FQGNSA.

DNA for the CDR3: TGTGCCAGCAGCTTGACTCCGGGGTGGGAAGAGACCCAGTACTTC. Protein product: CASSLTPGWEETQYF. The genes are TRBV5-5 and TRBJ2-5; D is perhaps TRBD2 (5 bases). Germline assignment: CDR1 SGHKS and CDR2 YYEKEE (reference sequence). Trimming removed 1 base from V and 3 bases from J, with 13 bases in between. CDR3 length equals 15 residues. Based on the CDR3 plus reference TRBV5-5 and TRBJ2-5, the full variable domain is DAGVTQSPTHLIKTRGQQVTLRCSPISGHKSVSWYQQVLGQGPQFIFQYYEKEERGRGNFPDRFSARQFPNYSSELNVNALLLGDSALYLCASSLTPGWEETQYFGPGTRLLVL.

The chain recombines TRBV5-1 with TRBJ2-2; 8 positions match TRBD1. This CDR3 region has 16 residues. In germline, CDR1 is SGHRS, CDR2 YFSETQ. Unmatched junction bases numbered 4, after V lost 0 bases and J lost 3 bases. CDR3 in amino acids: CASSLGDRTDTGELFF. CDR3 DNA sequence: TGCGCCAGCAGCTTGGGGGACAGGACGGACACCGGGGAGCTGTTTTTT.

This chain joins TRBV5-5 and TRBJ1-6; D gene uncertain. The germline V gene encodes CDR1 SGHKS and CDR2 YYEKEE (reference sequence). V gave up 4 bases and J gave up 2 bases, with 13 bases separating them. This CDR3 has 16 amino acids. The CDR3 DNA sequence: TGTGCCAGCAGCGCGATCGGGCCGGCCTATAATTCACCCCTCCACTTT. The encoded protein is CASSAIGPAYNSPLHF.

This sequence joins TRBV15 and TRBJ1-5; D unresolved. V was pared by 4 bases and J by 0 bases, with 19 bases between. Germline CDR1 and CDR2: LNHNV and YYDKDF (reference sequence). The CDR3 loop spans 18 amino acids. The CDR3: CATSKATSTILSNQPQHF. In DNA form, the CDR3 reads TGTGCCACCAGCAAAGCGACCAGTACGATTCTTAGCAATCAGCCCCAGCATTTT.

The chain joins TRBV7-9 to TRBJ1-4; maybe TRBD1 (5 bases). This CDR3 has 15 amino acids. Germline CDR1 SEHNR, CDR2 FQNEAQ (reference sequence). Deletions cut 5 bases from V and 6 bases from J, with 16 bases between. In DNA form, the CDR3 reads TGTGCCAGCAGCCACCGGGGACTACGGGATGAAAAACTGTTTTTT. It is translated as CASSHRGLRDEKLFF.